These 14 T cell receptor beta chains were all obtained from the same sample, sequenced in a study of T cell changes during pregnancy in multiple sclerosis. Using immunoSEQ multiplex PCR, the repertoire was profiled, and TCRdb retains in-frame clones only, with some absent. Of some 53,000 clones listed, about 92% are singletons. The specimen was CD4+ T cells from peripheral blood mononuclear cells, collected in the third trimester of pregnancy. Receptor source: a female donor with multiple sclerosis, enrolled in a pregnancy study.

The CDR3 region is CASSASTANTEAFF. The CDR3 DNA reads as TGTGCCAGTAGTGCTTCGACAGCAAACACTGAAGCTTTCTTT. The chain uses TRBV19 and TRBJ1-1, with D tentatively TRBD1 (5 bases). Germline V gene lookup returns CDR1 LNHDA and CDR2 SQIVND (reference sequence). The CDR3 sequence is 14 residues long. V was cut by 5 bases and J by 2 bases, with 12 bases left in between.

The V call is TRBV9, the J call TRBJ2-2; 8 bases line up with TRBD2. This CDR3 is 17 amino acids long. The V gene's germline CDR1 is SGDLS and CDR2 YYNGEE. Trimming at V came to 2 bases and at J to 4 bases, leaving 10 bases not matched to a gene. CDR3 in amino acids: CASSVADGGAGTGELFF. CDR3 nucleotide sequence: TGTGCCAGCAGCGTTGCTGACGGGGGGGCAGGCACCGGGGAGCTGTTTTTT.

V is TRBV5-1 and J is TRBJ2-7; 16 bases agree with TRBD2. The ends lost 3 bases at V and 4 bases at J; junction bases unmatched: 13. The CDR3 runs to 19 residues. The germline CDR1 and CDR2 sequences are SGHRS and YFSETQ. The CDR3 protein is CASSSPGLAGGPRGYEQYF. DNA of the CDR3: TGCGCCAGCAGCTCCCCGGGACTAGCGGGAGGGCCGAGGGGGTACGAGCAGTACTTC.

The rearrangement joins TRBV5-1 to TRBJ2-5, with D perhaps matching TRBD2 (6 bases). Germline lookup yields CDR1 SGHRS and CDR2 YFSETQ. This CDR3 is 13 amino acids long. V was shortened by 5 bases and J by 3 bases, with 11 bases between the two germline ends. Here the CDR3 reads CASRAGLKETQYF. CDR3 nucleotide sequence: TGCGCCAGCAGAGCAGGACTAAAAGAGACCCAGTACTTC.

The J gene is TRBJ2-7, the V gene TRBV9, with TRBD1 as a possible D gene (6 bases). The length of the CDR3 is 15 residues. V lost 4 bases and J 0 bases, leaving 14 bases between the germline ends. Germline values: CDR1 SGDLS, CDR2 YYNGEE. DNA of the CDR3: TGTGCCAGCAGCCCTCAGACAGGCTACTCCTACGAGCAGTACTTC. Amino acid sequence: CASSPQTGYSYEQYF.

This sequence joins TRBV5-8 and TRBJ2-5, with a possible D match to TRBD1 (6 bases). CDR3 length equals 16 residues. Between the trimmed V and J ends, which lost 2 bases and 2 bases, there was a span of 16 bases. Germline V gives CDR1 SGHTS, CDR2 YDEGEE. CDR3 protein: CASSFRGKGDQETQYF. The CDR3 nucleotides read TGTGCCAGCAGCTTTAGAGGGAAGGGGGATCAAGAGACCCAGTACTTC. The whole variable domain, filled in from reference TRBV5-8 and TRBJ2-5, reads EAGVTQSPTHLIKTRGQQATLRCSPISGHTSVYWYQQALGLGLQFLLWYDEGEERNRGNFPPRFSGRQFPNYSSELNVNALELEDSALYLCASSFRGKGDQETQYFGPGTRLLVL.

The gene calls are TRBV30 and TRBJ2-1, with D maybe TRBD1 (6 bases). This CDR3 comprises 13 residues. Germline values: CDR1 GTSNPN, CDR2 SVGIG (reference sequence). Trimming removed 7 bases at V and 6 bases at J, with 16 bases between. The DNA of the CDR3 is TGTGCCTACACAAGGGGGTTTGGCAATGAGCAGTTCTTC. Its translation: CAYTRGFGNEQFF.

V and J are TRBV30 and TRBJ2-2; TRBD2 matches at 7 bases. From germline, CDR1 is GTSNPN and CDR2 SVGIG (reference sequence). The CDR3 has 14 amino acids. J gave up 1 base and V 4 bases, and 3 bases lay outside the gene matches. The CDR3 bases are TGTGCCTGGATTCGGGGGGTGAACACCGGGGAGCTGTTTTTT. Its translation is CAWIRGVNTGELFF.

This rearrangement joins TRBV5-1 to TRBJ2-3, with no clear D. V was shortened by 0 bases and J by 2 bases, with 10 bases between the two germline ends. The CDR3 covers 15 residues. Germline loops: CDR1 SGHRS, CDR2 YFSETQ. CDR3 coding DNA: TGCGCCAGCAGCTTGGGAGTATCCGACACAGATACGCAGTATTTT. Its translation: CASSLGVSDTDTQYF.

The gene calls are TRBV2 and TRBJ2-1, with TRBD1 matching 7 bases. CDR1 is SNHLY, CDR2 FYNNEI, per germline. V lost 10 bases, J lost 5 bases, and 8 bases stayed unmatched. The CDR3 runs to 13 residues. CDR3 DNA: TGTGCCACAAAGGGGGCGCTCGACAATGAGCAGTTCTTC. Amino acid sequence: CATKGALDNEQFF.

V is TRBV29-1 and J is TRBJ1-4; 9 bases line up with TRBD1. V was clipped by 5 bases and J by 11 bases; unmatched bases: 6. Germline V gene lookup returns CDR1 SQVTM and CDR2 ANQGSEA. This CDR3 has 12 amino acids. The DNA for the CDR3 is TGCAGCGTTAGAACAGGGGGCGGGAAACTGTTTTTT. Translation gives CSVRTGGGKLFF. Variable domain in full (rest from reference TRBV29-1 and TRBJ1-4): SAVISQKPSRDICQRGTSLTIQCQVDSQVTMMFWYRQQPGQSLTLIATANQGSEATYESGFVIDKFPISRPNLTFSTLTVSNMSPEDSSIYLCSVRTGGGKLFFGSGTQLSVL.

The rearrangement links TRBV2 to TRBJ2-5; 7 nucleotides line up with TRBD1. Germline V lookup: CDR1 SNHLY, CDR2 FYNNEI. Trimming took 6 bases from V and 2 from J; bases not matched to a gene: 9. The CDR3 runs 15 residues. The CDR3 nucleotides are TGTGCCAGCAGCGTCCTTGGACAGGAACAAGAGACCCAGTACTTC. This translates into CASSVLGQEQETQYF.

The J gene is TRBJ2-2, the V gene TRBV7-6; 8 nucleotides align to TRBD1. V lost 4 bases, J lost 4 bases, and 8 bases stayed unmatched. Germline assignment: CDR1 SGHVS and CDR2 FNYEAQ. The CDR3 has 16 residues. The DNA for the CDR3 is TGTGCCAGCAGCTCCACAGGGGGGATTTTCACCGGGGAGCTGTTTTTT. As protein: CASSSTGGIFTGELFF.

The chain couples TRBV30 to TRBJ2-3; D is unclear. V lost 0 bases, J lost 6 bases, and 7 bases lay in between. This CDR3 spans 12 amino acids. CDR1 and CDR2 from the germline V gene are GTSNPN and SVGIG (reference sequence). Here the CDR3 reads CAWSVSLDTQYF. The CDR3 nucleotides read TGTGCCTGGAGTGTATCTCTCGATACGCAGTATTTT.